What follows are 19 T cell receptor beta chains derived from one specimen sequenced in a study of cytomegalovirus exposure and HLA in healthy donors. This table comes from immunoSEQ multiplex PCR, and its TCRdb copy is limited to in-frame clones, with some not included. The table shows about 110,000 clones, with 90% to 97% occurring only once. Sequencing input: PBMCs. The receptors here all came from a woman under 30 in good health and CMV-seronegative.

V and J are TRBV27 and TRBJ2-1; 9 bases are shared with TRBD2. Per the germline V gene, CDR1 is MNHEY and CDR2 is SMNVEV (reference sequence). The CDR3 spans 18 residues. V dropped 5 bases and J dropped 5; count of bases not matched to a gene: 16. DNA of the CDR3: TGTGCCAGCAGTCTAGGGGCTAGCGGGGCCGTAACCCACAATGAGCAGTTCTTC. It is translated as CASSLGASGAVTHNEQFF.

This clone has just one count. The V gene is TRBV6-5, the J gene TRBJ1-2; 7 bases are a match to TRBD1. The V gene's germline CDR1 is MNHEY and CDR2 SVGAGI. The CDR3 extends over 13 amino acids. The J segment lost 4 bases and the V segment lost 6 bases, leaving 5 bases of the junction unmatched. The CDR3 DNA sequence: TGTGCCAGCAGACCACAGGGGTCCTATGGCTACACCTTC. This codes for CASRPQGSYGYTF.

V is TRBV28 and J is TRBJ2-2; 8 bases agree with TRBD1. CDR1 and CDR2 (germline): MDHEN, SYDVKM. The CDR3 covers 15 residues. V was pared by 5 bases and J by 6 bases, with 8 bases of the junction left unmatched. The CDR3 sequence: CASSRRTGFAGELFF. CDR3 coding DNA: TGTGCCAGCAGTAGAAGGACAGGGTTTGCCGGGGAGCTGTTTTTT.

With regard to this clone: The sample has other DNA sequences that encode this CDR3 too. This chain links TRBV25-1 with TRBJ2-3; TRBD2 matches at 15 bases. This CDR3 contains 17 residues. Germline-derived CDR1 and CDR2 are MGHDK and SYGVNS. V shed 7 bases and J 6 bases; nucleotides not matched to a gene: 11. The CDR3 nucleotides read TGTGCCAGCACGGGACTAGCGGGGGGCTTACGATTGGATACGCAGTATTTT. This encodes CASTGLAGGLRLDTQYF.

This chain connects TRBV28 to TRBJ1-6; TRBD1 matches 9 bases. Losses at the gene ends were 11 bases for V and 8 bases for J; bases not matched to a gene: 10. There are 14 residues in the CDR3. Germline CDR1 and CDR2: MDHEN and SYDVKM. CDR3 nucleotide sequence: TGTGCCGGGGGAGGACAGGGGAGGGATTCACCCCTCCACTTT. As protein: CAGGGQGRDSPLHF.

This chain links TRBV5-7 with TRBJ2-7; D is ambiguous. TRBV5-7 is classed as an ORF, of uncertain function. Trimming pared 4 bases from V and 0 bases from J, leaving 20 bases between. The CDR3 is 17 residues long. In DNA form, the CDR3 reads TGTGCCAGCAGCCAATCCGCAGTAAACTACTACTCCTACGAGCAGTACTTC. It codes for CASSQSAVNYYSYEQYF.

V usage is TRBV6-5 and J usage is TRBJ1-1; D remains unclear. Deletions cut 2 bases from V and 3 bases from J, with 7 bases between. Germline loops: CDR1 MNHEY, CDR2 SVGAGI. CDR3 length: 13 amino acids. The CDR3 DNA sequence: TGTGCCAGCAGTTACGAGGGTTACACTGAAGCTTTCTTT. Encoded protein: CASSYEGYTEAFF.

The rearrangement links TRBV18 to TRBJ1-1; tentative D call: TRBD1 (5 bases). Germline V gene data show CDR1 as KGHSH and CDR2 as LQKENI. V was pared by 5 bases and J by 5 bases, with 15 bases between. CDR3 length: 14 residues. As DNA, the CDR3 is TGTGCCAGCTCATCCGACACAGGTGGGACTGAAGCTTTCTTT. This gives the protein CASSSDTGGTEAFF.

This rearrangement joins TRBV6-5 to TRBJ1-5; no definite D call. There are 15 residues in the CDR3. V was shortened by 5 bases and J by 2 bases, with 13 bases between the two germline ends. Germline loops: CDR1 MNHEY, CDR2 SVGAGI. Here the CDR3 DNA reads TGTGCCAGCAGTACGGGTTCCCTCGGCAATCAGCCCCAGCATTTT. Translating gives CASSTGSLGNQPQHF.

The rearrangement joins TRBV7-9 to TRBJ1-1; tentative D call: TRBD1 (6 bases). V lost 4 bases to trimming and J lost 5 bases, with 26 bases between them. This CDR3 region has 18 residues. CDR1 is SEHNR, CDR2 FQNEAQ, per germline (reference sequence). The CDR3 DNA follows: TGTGCCAGCAGCTCAATACCGTCCAGGGGCCAGGGGAAAACTGAAGCTTTCTTT. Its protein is CASSSIPSRGQGKTEAFF.

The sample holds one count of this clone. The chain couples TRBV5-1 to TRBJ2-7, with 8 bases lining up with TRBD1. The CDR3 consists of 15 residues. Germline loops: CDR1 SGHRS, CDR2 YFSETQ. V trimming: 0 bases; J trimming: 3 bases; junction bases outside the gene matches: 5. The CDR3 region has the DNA TGCGCCAGCAGCTTGGAACTGGACAGGGTCTACGAGCAGTACTTC. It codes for CASSLELDRVYEQYF.

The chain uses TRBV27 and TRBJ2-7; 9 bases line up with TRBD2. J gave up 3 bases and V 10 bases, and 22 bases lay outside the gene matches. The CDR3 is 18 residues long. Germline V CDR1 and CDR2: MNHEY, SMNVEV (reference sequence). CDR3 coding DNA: TGTGCCACCATAACAGGGCTAGCGGGGATTCTATTCGGCTACGAGCAGTACTTC. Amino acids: CATITGLAGILFGYEQYF.

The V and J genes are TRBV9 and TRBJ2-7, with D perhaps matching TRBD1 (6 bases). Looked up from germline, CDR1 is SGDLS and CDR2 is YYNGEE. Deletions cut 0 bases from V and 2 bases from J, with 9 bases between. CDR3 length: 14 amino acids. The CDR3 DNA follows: TGTGCCAGCAGCGTAGGGACAGCCCCCTACGAGCAGTACTTC. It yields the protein CASSVGTAPYEQYF.

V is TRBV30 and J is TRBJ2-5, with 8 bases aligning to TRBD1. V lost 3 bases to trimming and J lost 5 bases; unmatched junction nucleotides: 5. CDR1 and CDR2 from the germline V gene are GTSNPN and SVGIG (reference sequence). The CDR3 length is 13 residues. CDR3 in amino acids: CAWRFRTGETQYF. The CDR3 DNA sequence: TGTGCCTGGAGGTTTCGGACAGGGGAGACCCAGTACTTC. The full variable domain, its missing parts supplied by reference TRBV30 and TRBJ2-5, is SQTIHQWPATLVQPVGSPLSLECTVEGTSNPNLYWYRQAAGRGLQLLFYSVGIGQISSEVPQNLSASRPQDRQFILSSKKLLLSDSGFYLCAWRFRTGETQYFGPGTRLLVL.

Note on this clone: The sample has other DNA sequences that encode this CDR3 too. CDR3 DNA: TGCGCCAGCAGCTTGGTAGTGAACACTGAAGCTTTCTTT. Protein sequence: CASSLVVNTEAFF. V and J are TRBV5-1 and TRBJ1-1; D remains ambiguous. Trimming took off 0 bases at V and 0 bases at J, with 3 bases between the two ends. The CDR3 contains 13 residues. Germline V gives CDR1 SGHRS, CDR2 YFSETQ.

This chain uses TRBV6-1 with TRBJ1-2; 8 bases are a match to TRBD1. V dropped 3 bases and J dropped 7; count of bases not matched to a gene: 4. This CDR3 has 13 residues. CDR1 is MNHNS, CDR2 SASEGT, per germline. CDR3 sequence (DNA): TGTGCCAGCAGTGAGGGGACAGGAGGTGGCTACACCTTC. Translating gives CASSEGTGGGYTF.

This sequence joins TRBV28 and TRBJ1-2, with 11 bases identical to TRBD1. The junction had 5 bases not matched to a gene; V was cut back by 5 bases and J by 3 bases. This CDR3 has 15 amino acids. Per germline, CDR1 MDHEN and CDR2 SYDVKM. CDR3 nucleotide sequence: TGTGCCAGCAGTCCGGGGACAGGGGGTTACTATGGCTACACCTTC. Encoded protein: CASSPGTGGYYGYTF.

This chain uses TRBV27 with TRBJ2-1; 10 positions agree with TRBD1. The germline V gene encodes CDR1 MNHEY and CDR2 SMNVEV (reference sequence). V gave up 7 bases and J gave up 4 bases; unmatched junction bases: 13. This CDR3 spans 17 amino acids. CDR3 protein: CASNSQNRDRGYNEQFF. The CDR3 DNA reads TGTGCCAGCAATTCCCAAAACCGGGACAGGGGATACAATGAGCAGTTCTTC.

For the CDR3, the DNA is TGTGCCAGCAGGCCCGACAGTACTCTAACCTACGAGCAGTACTTC. Translating it yields CASRPDSTLTYEQYF. The chain has TRBV7-8 and TRBJ2-7, with a tentative D call TRBD1 (5 bases). V lost 6 bases to trimming and J lost 2 bases, with 17 bases between them. The germline V gene has CDR1 SGHVS and CDR2 FQNEAQ. The CDR3 loop spans 15 amino acids.